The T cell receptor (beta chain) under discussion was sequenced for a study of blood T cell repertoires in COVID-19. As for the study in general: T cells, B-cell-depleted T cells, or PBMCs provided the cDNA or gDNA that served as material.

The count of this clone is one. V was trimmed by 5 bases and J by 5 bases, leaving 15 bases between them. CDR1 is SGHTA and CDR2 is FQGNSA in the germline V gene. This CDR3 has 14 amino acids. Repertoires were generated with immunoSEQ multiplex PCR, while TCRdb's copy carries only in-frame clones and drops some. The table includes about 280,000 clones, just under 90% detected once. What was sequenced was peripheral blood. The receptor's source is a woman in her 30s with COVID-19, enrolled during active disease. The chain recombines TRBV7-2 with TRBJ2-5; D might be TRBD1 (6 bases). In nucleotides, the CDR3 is TGTGCCAGCAGCCGTTCTAGGGGGTCCGAGACCCAGTACTTC. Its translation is CASSRSRGSETQYF.